A selection of T cell receptor beta chains follows, all from one sample in a study of patients and donors after allogeneic stem cell transplantation. In TCRdb, the RT-PCR reads were re-called with MiXCR into one record per CDR3 protein. The sample holds roughly 40,000 distinct CDR3 sequences, around a third seen once. The sample consisted of blood, either unsorted or a sorted T cell fraction (not recorded which). The receptor set was obtained from a human donor who was either an allogeneic HSCT recipient or a stem cell or donor lymphocyte infusion donor (not recorded which). It is not recorded whose cells these are; they may come from a transplant donor. Both conserved end residues are part of each CDR3. Each record gives: J gene, V gene, CDR3 protein.

>TRBJ2-1|TRBV12-3/TRBV12-4
CASSLGLAANEQFF
>TRBJ1-1|TRBV25-1
CASSRETEAFF
>TRBJ1-5|TRBV12-3/TRBV12-4
CASSPPRQPQHF
>TRBJ2-3|TRBV11-1
CASSFHRGFTDTQYF
>TRBJ1-5|TRBV12-3/TRBV12-4
CASSLAYRTGDLDQPQHF
>TRBJ2-1|TRBV5-1
CASGTNNEQFF
>TRBJ1-4|TRBV27
CASSPSSKGEKLFF
>TRBJ2-2|TRBV5-1
CASSFLAEFTGELFF
>TRBJ2-7|TRBV6-6
CASSYTWEVYEQYF
>TRBJ2-1|TRBV4-3
CASSQDWTDNEQFF
>TRBJ1-3|TRBV14
CASPRLDRSPGNTIYF
>TRBJ1-1|TRBV6-2/TRBV6-3
CASSSTLGVEAFF
>TRBJ2-7|TRBV6-5
CASTWRGYEQYF
>TRBJ1-4|TRBV7-9
CASSFQSLREKLFF
>TRBJ1-5|TRBV12-3/TRBV12-4
CASSDRMENNQPQHF
>TRBJ1-3|TRBV29-1
CSVSGLGGGNTIYF
>TRBJ2-7|TRBV3-1
CASSEWGPDSYEQYF
>TRBJ2-7|TRBV25-1
CASSEFPWQGAYEQYF
>TRBJ2-1|TRBV20-1
CSARDQLAGTPLSREQFF
>TRBJ2-1|TRBV24-1
CATSGGSGSLYNEQFF
>TRBJ2-4|TRBV4-1
CASSLMGLAKNIQYF
>TRBJ2-7|TRBV11-1
CASSLLTGVTFSYEQYF
>TRBJ2-1|TRBV28
CASSLIWTEQFF
>TRBJ1-4|TRBV20-1
CSAGTAATNEKLFF
>TRBJ2-3|TRBV3-1
CASSQDPVLTDTQYF
>TRBJ2-5|TRBV18
CASSPQQETQYF
>TRBJ1-2|TRBV7-2
CASSLTRTGYGYTF
>TRBJ2-1|TRBV9
CASSPPGLATINEQFF
>TRBJ2-3|TRBV5-1
CASGTARPPSTDTQYF
>TRBJ2-1|TRBV27
CARRMGQPIYNEQFF
>TRBJ2-7|TRBV5-1
CASSLRTSGSPEQYF
>TRBJ2-2|TRBV11-2
CASSLDPGPGELFF
>TRBJ2-1|TRBV11-2
CASSLDLSSYNEQFF
>TRBJ2-7|TRBV29-1
CSVGTVEGQYF
>TRBJ1-2|TRBV7-2
CASSPGPSDGYTF
>TRBJ2-1|TRBV6-2/TRBV6-3
CASSYPSGSPWQFF
>TRBJ2-1|TRBV18
CASSPRRAEDNEQFF
>TRBJ1-2|TRBV12-3/TRBV12-4
CASSSGGALSGYTF
>TRBJ2-7|TRBV4-3
CASSQDLGQTGYEQYF
>TRBJ2-3|TRBV5-5
CASSLDNGADTQYF
>TRBJ2-5|TRBV21-1
CASSKGGGRKTQYF